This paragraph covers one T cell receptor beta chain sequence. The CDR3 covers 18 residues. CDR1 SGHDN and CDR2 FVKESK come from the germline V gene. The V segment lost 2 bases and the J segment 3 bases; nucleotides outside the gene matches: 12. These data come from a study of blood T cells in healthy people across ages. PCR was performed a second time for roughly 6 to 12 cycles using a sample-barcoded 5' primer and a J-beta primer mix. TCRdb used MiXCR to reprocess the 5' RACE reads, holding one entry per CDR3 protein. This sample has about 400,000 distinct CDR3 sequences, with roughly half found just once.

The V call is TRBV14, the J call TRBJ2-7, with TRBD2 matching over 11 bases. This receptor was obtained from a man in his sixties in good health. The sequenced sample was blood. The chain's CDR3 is CASSQTPELAGVNYEQYF. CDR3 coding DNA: TGTGCCAGCAGCCAAACCCCCGAACTAGCGGGAGTAAACTACGAGCAGTACTTC.